This T cell receptor (beta chain) was captured in a study of T-cell reconstitution after alpha-beta-depleted transplantation in children. General observations from the study: Surviving recipient T cells and thymic progenitors underlay high day-60 TCRbeta diversity in some patients. A year had passed since transplant, and T-cell counts and diversity by then came mostly from newly produced T cells.

Unique molecular identifiers were used in preparing the TCRbeta library. TCRdb reanalysed the PCR reads using MiXCR and keeps one entry per CDR3 protein. The sample carries about 980,000 distinct CDR3 sequences, around 30% recorded once. V lost 2 bases and J 1 base, leaving 6 bases between the germline ends. Looked up from germline, CDR1 is SGHRS and CDR2 is YFSETQ. The CDR3 has 14 residues. Concerning this clonotype itself: Its antigen is currently unknown.

The chain combines TRBV5-1 with TRBJ2-2; D is uncertain. The receptor comes from a boy younger than two who had a stem cell transplant for SCID, so the T cells may come from the graft donor. The input for sequencing was PBMCs, mostly from graft donor cells, taken 360 days after TCRalphabeta/CD19-depleted stem cell transplant. This chain's CDR3 is CASSLTKNTGELFF. CDR3 in DNA: TGCGCCAGCAGCTTAACTAAGAACACCGGGGAGCTGTTTTTT.